Each of the 13 T cell receptor beta chains below was sequenced from the same sample in a study of metastatic and nonmetastatic thyroid tumors (TCRdb year 2020). Receptor amplification or capture employed PCR. Data came from an Illumina HiSeq 4000. The public reads were reprocessed in TCRdb via fastp at Q25 and MiXCR, keeping in-frame beta chains. Within this sample are tens of thousands of clones, with 20% of them counted one time only. Roughly two fifths of the sample is held by the ten biggest clonotypes. No patient had received any treatment before thyroid surgery. Sequencing was carried out using blood. The receptor set was obtained from a female donor with papillary thyroid cancer or a benign thyroid nodule (not recorded which). Some clones in this sample may be carry-over from other donors' samples.

This clone was recorded many times. Other DNA sequences of this sample code for an identical CDR3. V usage is TRBV29-1 and J usage is TRBJ2-7, with 8 bases aligning to TRBD1. The J segment lost 4 bases and the V segment lost 7 bases, leaving 9 bases of the junction unmatched. This CDR3 region has 13 residues. CDR1 and CDR2 (germline): SQVTM, ANQGSEA. The CDR3 DNA is TGCAGCGCCTGTCCGCAGGGGGCGTACGAGCAGTACTTC. This encodes CSACPQGAYEQYF.

Worth noting for this clone: One end of the junction is discordant with germline, which a read error may explain. The rearrangement links TRBV3-1 to TRBJ1-6; D perhaps matches TRBD1 (6 bases). The CDR3 totals 14 residues. CDR1 is LGHDT, CDR2 YNNKEL, per germline (reference sequence). CDR3 nucleotides: TGTGCCAGCAGCCAGGTCAGGGGAAATTCACCACTCCCCTTT. Encoded protein: CASSQVRGNSPLPF.

This clone has a count of ten or more. The V gene is TRBV7-6, the J gene TRBJ2-7, with 7 bases identical to TRBD1. The J segment lost 1 base and the V segment lost 4 bases, leaving 7 bases of the junction unmatched. From germline, CDR1 is SGHVS and CDR2 FNYEAQ. The CDR3 loop spans 15 amino acids. DNA for the CDR3: TGTGCCAGCAGCTACAGCCCGGACAGGTCCTACGAGCAGTACTTC. It specifies CASSYSPDRSYEQYF.

The rearrangement joins TRBV20-1 to TRBJ1-2, with D possibly matching TRBD1 (5 bases). Germline-derived CDR1 and CDR2 are DFQATT and SNEGSKA (reference sequence). The length of the CDR3 is 12 residues. With 3 bases removed from V and 10 bases from J, the gap between germline ends came to 15 bases. The CDR3: CSASPGYYIYTF. The CDR3 region has the DNA TGCAGTGCTAGTCCAGGGTATTACATCTACACCTTC.

In this sample, this clone is medium-sized (0.01 to 0.1%). J is TRBJ1-3 and V is TRBV6-1; 9 positions match TRBD1. In germline, CDR1 is MNHNS, CDR2 SASEGT. V lost 5 bases, J lost 7 bases, and 9 bases stayed unmatched. The CDR3 covers 15 residues. The DNA for the CDR3 is TGTGCCAGCAGTCCCCTGGGACAGGGAGTGAACACCATATATTTT. This codes for CASSPLGQGVNTIYF.

As regards this clone: The junction and the germline gene differ at one end; a read error may be behind it. The CDR3 nucleotides are TGTGCCAGCAGTCACACCGGGACTAGCGGGGGGTTCCCCTCCTCCGAGCAGTACTTC. Its protein is CASSHTGTSGGFPSSEQYF. This chain joins TRBV6-2 or TRBV6-3 and TRBJ2-7; 15 nucleotides match TRBD2. CDR3 size: 19 residues. Germline V gene sequence: CDR1 MNHEY, CDR2 SVGEGT.

The rearrangement joins TRBV20-1 to TRBJ2-7; D is unclear. Looked up from germline, CDR1 is DFQATT and CDR2 is SNEGSKA (reference sequence). Deletions cut 6 bases from V and 5 bases from J, with 2 bases between. The CDR3 totals 8 residues. The CDR3 is CSADEQYF. CDR3 DNA: TGCAGTGCAGACGAGCAGTACTTC.

This clone was detected ten times or more. This chain uses TRBV6-1 with TRBJ1-1; possibly TRBD1 for D (6 bases). V dropped 6 bases and J dropped 5 bases, with 16 bases sitting between them. This CDR3 comprises 14 residues. Germline V gene sequence: CDR1 MNHNS, CDR2 SASEGT. CDR3: CASSPGQLRTEAFF. The CDR3 DNA reads TGTGCCAGCAGCCCCGGACAGCTACGGACTGAAGCTTTCTTT.

In this sample, this clone turned up a few times. Its ends do not fully match the called genes, so a read error is possible. The J gene is TRBJ2-2, the V gene TRBV2; D is possibly TRBD1 or TRBD2 (5 bases each). CDR1 and CDR2 from the germline V gene are SNHLY and FYNNEI. The CDR3 is made up of 12 amino acids. This CDR3 reads CAGGGDTGDLFF. CDR3 coding DNA: TGTGCCGGTGGGGGTGATACCGGGGATCTGTTTTTT.

This clone was recorded at least ten times. The rearrangement uses TRBV13 and TRBJ2-7; weak D call: TRBD2 (5 bases). Trimming shortened V by 4 bases and J by 3 bases, and 13 bases separated the two germline ends. The CDR3 runs to 14 residues. Per germline, CDR1 PRHDT and CDR2 FYEKMQ (reference sequence). CDR3 residues: CASSSLDGDYEQYF. CDR3 bases: TGTGCCAGCAGCTCGCTCGACGGGGACTACGAGCAGTACTTC.

V gene TRBV6-1 combines with J gene TRBJ1-2; unclear D gene. V lost 1 base to trimming and J lost 0 bases, with 12 bases between them. The CDR3 loop spans 16 amino acids. Germline V gives CDR1 MNHNS, CDR2 SASEGT. The CDR3: CASSEVVNPANYGYTF. The DNA for the CDR3 is TGTGCCAGCAGTGAAGTCGTCAACCCAGCTAACTATGGCTACACCTTC.

The J gene is TRBJ1-5, the V gene TRBV7-2; no clear D gene. The CDR3 is 12 residues long. In germline, CDR1 is SGHTA, CDR2 FQGNSA. V was pared by 5 bases and J by 13 bases, with 15 bases between. The CDR3 protein is CASSIERQEQHF. CDR3 DNA: TGTGCCAGCAGCATCGAAAGGCAGGAGCAGCATTTT.

As regards this clone: A much larger clone differs from this one at a single base, so this may be a read error. This chain uses TRBV4-2 with TRBJ2-3; D perhaps matches TRBD2 (6 bases). Germline V gene data show CDR1 as LGHNA and CDR2 as YNFKEQ. The CDR3 runs 17 residues. CDR3 protein: CAISADPAGTSTDTQYF. CDR3 bases: TGTGCCATCAGCGCCGACCCCGCGGGGACTAGCACAGATACGCAGTATTTT.